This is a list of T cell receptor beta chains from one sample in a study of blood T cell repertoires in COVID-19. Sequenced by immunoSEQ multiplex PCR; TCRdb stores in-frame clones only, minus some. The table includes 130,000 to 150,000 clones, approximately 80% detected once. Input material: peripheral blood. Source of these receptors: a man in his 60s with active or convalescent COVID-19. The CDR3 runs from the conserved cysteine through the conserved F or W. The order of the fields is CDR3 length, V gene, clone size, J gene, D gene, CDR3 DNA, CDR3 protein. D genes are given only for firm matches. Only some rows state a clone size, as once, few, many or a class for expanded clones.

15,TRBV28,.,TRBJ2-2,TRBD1,TGTGCCAGCAGCCAGACAGGGTCGGGCACCGGGGAGCTGTTTTTT,CASSQTGSGTGELFF
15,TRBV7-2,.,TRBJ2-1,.,TGTGCCAGCAGCTTAGCTAGCGGAGGTGGCAATGAGCAGTTCTTC,CASSLASGGGNEQFF
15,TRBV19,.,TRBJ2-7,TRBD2,TGTGCCAGTAGTACTCGGGAGGGCGGTCTCTACGAGCAGTACTTC,CASSTREGGLYEQYF
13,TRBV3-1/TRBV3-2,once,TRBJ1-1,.,TGTGCCAGCAGCCAACGACAGGACACTGAAGCTTTCTTT,CASSQRQDTEAFF
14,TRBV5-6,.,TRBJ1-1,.,TGTGCCAGCAGCCCCGTAGGGAAAGGGGCTGAAGCTTTCTTT,CASSPVGKGAEAFF
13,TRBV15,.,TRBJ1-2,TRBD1,TGTGCCACCAGCAAAGACAGGGTCTATGGCTACACCTTC,CATSKDRVYGYTF
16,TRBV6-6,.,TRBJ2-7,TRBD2,TGTGCCAGCAGTCCCCTGGCCAGCGGGAGCACCTACGAGCAGTACTTC,CASSPLASGSTYEQYF
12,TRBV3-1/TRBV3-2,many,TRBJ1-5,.,TGTGCCAGCAGCCAAGGGAAGAGGGCCCAGCATTTT,CASSQGKRAQHF
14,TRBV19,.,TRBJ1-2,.,TGTGCCAGTAGTACCAGGCGGGGAGACTATGGCTACACCTTC,CASSTRRGDYGYTF
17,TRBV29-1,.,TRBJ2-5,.,TGCAGCGTTGTCATCCCTCCGCCGACAGAACGGGGGGAGACCCAGTACTTC,CSVVIPPPTERGETQYF
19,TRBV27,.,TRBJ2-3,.,TGTGCCAGCAGATTTCGACAGGGAACCGATCTGGGGGGACTGGGTACGCAGTATTTT,CASRFRQGTDLGGLGTQYF
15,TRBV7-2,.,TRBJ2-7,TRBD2,TGTGCCACCCGTTGGACTAGCGGGGCCTCCTACGAGCAGTACTTC,CATRWTSGASYEQYF
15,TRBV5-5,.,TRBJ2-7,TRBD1,TGTGCCAGCAGCAAATCCGGGACAGGACTTTACGAGCAGTACTTC,CASSKSGTGLYEQYF
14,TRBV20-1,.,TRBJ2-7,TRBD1,TGCAGTGCTAGTCCTCGGACAGGGAACTACGAGCAGTACTTC,CSASPRTGNYEQYF
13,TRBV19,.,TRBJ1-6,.,TGTGCCAGTGGGGCTCTGGGGAATTCACCCCTCCACTTT,CASGALGNSPLHF
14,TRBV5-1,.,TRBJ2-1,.,TGCGCCAGCAGCTTGGGTCACGGGTTCAGTGAGCAGTTCTTC,CASSLGHGFSEQFF
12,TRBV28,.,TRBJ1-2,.,TGTGCCAGCAGTTTTGCAAAGAGAGGCTACACCTTC,CASSFAKRGYTF
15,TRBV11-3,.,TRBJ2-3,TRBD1,TGTGCCAGCAGCGCCCCGGGACAGGGGACAGATACGCAGTATTTT,CASSAPGQGTDTQYF
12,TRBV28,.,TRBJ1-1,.,TGTGCCTGCTCAAGCGTGAACACTGAAGCTTTCTTT,CACSSVNTEAFF
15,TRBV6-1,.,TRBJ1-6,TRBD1,TGTGCCAGCAGTGAAGGACAGGACAGGTTTTCACCCCTCCACTTT,CASSEGQDRFSPLHF
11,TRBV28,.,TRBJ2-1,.,TGTGCCAGCACTAAGCAGGGTGAGCAGTTCTTC,CASTKQGEQFF
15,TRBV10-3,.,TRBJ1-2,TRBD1,TGTGCCATCAGTGAGCCGGGACAGGGATACTATGGCTACACCTTC,CAISEPGQGYYGYTF
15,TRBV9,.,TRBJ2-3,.,TGTGCCAGCAGCGTAGCGGGTGATAGCGCAGATACGCAGTATTTT,CASSVAGDSADTQYF
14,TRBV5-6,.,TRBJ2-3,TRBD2,TGTGCCAGCAGCCACCGGGGGGTCACAGATACGCAGTATTTT,CASSHRGVTDTQYF
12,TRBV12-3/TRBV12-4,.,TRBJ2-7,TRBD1,TGTGCCAGCAGACAGGGGATGATCGAGCAGTACTTC,CASRQGMIEQYF
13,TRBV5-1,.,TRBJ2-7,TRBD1,TGCGCCAGCGCTAGGGACAGGGGAGGGGAGCAGTACTTC,CASARDRGGEQYF
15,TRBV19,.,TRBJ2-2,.,TGTGCCAGTAGTGTAGGGCTAGTTTGGACCGGGGAGCTGTTTTTT,CASSVGLVWTGELFF
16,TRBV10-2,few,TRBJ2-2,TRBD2,TGCGCCAGCAAGGTACTGACTAGCGGGCCCACCGGGGAGCTGTTTTTT,CASKVLTSGPTGELFF
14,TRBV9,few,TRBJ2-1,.,TGTGCCAGCATAAGGAGGGAGAAGGGGCATGAGCAGTTCTTC,CASIRREKGHEQFF
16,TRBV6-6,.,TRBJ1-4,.,TGTGCCAGCAGTTACGGGCAGGGTACAACTAATGAAAAACTGTTTTTT,CASSYGQGTTNEKLFF
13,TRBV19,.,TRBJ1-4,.,TGTGCCAGTAGTATAGTCCCCGATGAAAAACTGTTTTTT,CASSIVPDEKLFF
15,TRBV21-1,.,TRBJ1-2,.,TGTGCCAGCATTTCGGGACAGCGGGCTAACTATGGCTACACCTTC,CASISGQRANYGYTF
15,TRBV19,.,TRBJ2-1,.,TGTGCCAGTAGTATAGTTGCGAACGTCAATGATGAGCAGTTCTTC,CASSIVANVNDEQFF
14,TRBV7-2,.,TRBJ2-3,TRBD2,TGTGCCAGCAGCCTACGGGGGGAAGTAGATACGCAGTATTTT,CASSLRGEVDTQYF
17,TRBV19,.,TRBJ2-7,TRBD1,TGTGCCAGTAGTTCCGGCCTGGGACAGCTCTCCTTCTACGAGCAGTACTTC,CASSSGLGQLSFYEQYF
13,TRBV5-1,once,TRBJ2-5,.,TGCGCCAGTGCGGAACTTCAAGTCGGGACCCAGTACTTC,CASAELQVGTQYF
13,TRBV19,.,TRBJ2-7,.,TGTGCCAGTAGTCCCCTTGGCCCTTACGAGCAGTACTTC,CASSPLGPYEQYF
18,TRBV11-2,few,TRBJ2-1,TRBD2,TGTGCCAGCAGCTCCCTCAGACGGACTAGCGGGCTTCCTAATGAGCAGTTCTTC,CASSSLRRTSGLPNEQFF
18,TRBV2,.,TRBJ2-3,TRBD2,TGTGCCAGCAGGCCCCGCGGGAGTATTAGGATTCGGGGCGATACGCAGTATTTT,CASRPRGSIRIRGDTQYF
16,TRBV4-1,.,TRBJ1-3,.,TGCGCCAGCAGCCAAGACCCTCGTCGCTCTGGAAACACCATATATTTT,CASSQDPRRSGNTIYF
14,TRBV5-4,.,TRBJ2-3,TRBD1,TGTGCCAGCAGCCCGGGACAGATCACAGATACGCAGTATTTT,CASSPGQITDTQYF
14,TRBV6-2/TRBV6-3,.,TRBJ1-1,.,TGTGCCAGCAGTTACCCCCGGTCACCCCGGGAAGCTTTCTTT,CASSYPRSPREAFF
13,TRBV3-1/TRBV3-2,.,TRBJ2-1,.,TGTGCCAGCAGCCAGCGTTCCTACAATGAGCAGTTCTTC,CASSQRSYNEQFF
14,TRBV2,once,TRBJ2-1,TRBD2,TGTGCCAGCAATCTAGCGGGCTCCTACAATGAGCAGTTCTTC,CASNLAGSYNEQFF
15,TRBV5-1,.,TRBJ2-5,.,TGCGCCAGCAGCTTGGCCGGGACTCTAACAGAGACCCAGTACTTC,CASSLAGTLTETQYF
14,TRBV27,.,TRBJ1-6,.,TGTGCCAGCAGTAGGAGGGACGGAACCTCACTCCTCCACTTT,CASSRRDGTSLLHF
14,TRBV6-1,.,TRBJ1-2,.,TGTGCCAGCAGTGAAGCCGCGCGAGAAGTCGGCTACACCTTC,CASSEAAREVGYTF
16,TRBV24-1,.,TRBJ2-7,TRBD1,TGTGCCACCAGTGATTCCTGGGACAGGGGGTTTGGCGAGCAGTACTTC,CATSDSWDRGFGEQYF
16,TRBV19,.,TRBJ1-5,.,TGTGCCAGTAGTATGGGGGCCCTGGGGAGCAATCAGCCCCAGCATTTT,CASSMGALGSNQPQHF
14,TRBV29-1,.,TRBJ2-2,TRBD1,TGCAGCGCAGGTGGGGGACAGGGGTTCGGGGAGCTGTTTTTT,CSAGGGQGFGELFF
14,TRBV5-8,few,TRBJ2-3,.,TGTGCCAGCAGCTTGGACGGAGGCACAGATACGCAGTATTTT,CASSLDGGTDTQYF
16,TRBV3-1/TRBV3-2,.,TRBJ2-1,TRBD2,TGTGCCAGCAGCCAAGAAGGGCTAGCGGGAGGTAATGAGCAGTTCTTC,CASSQEGLAGGNEQFF
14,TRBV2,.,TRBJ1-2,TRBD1,TGTGCCAGCAGAAGACAGGGCCCTACTGAGGGCTACACCTTC,CASRRQGPTEGYTF